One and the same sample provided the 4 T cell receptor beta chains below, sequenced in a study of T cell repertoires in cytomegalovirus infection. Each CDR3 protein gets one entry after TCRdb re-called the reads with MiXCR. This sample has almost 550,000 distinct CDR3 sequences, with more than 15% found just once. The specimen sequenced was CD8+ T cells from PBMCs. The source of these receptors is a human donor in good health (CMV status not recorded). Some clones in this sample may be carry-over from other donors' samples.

This CDR3 reads CSARDLGLAAWTQYF. The CDR3 DNA reads as TGCAGTGCTAGAGATCTCGGACTAGCGGCATGGACCCAGTACTTC. The chain has TRBV20-1 and TRBJ2-5, with 10 bases aligning to TRBD2. This CDR3 spans 15 amino acids. Losses at the gene ends were 0 bases for V and 7 bases for J; bases not matched to a gene: 8. Germline-derived CDR1 and CDR2 are DFQATT and SNEGSKA (reference sequence).

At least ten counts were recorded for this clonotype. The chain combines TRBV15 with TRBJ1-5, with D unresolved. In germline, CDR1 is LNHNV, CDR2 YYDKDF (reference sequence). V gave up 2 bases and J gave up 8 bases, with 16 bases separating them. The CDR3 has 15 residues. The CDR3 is CATSRLRVPQEPQHF. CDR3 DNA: TGTGCCACCAGCAGACTCCGGGTTCCTCAGGAGCCCCAGCATTTT.

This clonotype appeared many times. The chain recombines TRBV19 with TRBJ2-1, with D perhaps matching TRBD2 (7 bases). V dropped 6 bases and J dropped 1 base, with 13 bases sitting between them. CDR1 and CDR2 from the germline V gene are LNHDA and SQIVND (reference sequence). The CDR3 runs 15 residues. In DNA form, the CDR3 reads TGTGCCAGTAGGTGGGGGGGCGGGTCCTACAATGAGCAGTTCTTC. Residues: CASRWGGGSYNEQFF.

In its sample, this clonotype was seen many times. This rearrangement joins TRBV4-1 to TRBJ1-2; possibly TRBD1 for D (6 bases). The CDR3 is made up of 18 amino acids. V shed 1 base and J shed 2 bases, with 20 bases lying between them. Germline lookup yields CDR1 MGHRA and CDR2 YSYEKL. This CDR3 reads CASSQGRETGRGNYGYTF. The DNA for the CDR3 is TGCGCCAGCAGCCAAGGCAGGGAGACAGGACGGGGAAACTATGGCTACACCTTC.